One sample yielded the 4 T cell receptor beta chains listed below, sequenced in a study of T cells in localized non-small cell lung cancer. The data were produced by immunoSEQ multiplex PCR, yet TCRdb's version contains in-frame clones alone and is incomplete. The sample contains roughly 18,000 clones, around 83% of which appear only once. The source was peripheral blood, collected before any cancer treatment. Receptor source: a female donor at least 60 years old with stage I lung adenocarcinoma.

CDR3 loop: CASSPGQGILYGYTF. The CDR3 DNA reads TGTGCCAGCAGCCCAGGACAGGGGATACTCTATGGCTACACCTTC. The chain is built from TRBV7-2 and TRBJ1-2; 9 bases align to TRBD1. The V and J ends lost 5 bases and 4 bases, in that order; junction bases with no gene match: 8. Germline V gives CDR1 SGHTA, CDR2 FQGNSA. The length of the CDR3 is 15 residues.

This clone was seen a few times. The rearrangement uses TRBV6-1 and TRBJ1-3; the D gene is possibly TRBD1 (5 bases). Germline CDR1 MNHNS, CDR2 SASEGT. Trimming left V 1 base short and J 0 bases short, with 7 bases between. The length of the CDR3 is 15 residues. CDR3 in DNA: TGTGCCAGCAGTGAAGGGGGACTCTCTGGAAACACCATATATTTT. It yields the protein CASSEGGLSGNTIYF.

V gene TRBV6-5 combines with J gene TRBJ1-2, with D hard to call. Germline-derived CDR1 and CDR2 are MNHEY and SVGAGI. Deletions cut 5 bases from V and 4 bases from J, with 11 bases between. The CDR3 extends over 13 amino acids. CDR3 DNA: TGTGCCAGCAGTCCCGGGATATCCTATGGCTACACCTTC. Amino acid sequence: CASSPGISYGYTF.

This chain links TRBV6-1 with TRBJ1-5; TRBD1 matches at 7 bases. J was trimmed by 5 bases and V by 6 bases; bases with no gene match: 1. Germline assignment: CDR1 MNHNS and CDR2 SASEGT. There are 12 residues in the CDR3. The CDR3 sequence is CASSGQDQPQHF. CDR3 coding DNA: TGTGCCAGCAGCGGACAGGATCAGCCCCAGCATTTT.